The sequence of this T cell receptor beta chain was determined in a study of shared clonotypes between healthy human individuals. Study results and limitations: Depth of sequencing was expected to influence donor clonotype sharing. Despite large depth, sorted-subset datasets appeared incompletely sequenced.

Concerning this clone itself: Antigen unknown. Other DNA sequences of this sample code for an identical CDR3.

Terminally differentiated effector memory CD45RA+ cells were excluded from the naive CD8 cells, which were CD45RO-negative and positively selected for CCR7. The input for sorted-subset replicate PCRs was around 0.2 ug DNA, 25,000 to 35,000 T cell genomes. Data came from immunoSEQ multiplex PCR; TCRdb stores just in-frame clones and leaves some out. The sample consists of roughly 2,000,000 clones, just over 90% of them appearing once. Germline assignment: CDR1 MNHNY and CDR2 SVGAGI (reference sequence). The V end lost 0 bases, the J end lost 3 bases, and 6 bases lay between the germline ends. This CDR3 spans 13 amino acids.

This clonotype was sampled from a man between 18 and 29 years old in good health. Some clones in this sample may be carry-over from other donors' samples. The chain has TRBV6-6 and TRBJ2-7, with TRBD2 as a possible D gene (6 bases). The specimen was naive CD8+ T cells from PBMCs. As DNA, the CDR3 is TGTGCCAGCAGTTACTCGGAGGGCTACGAGCAGTACTTC. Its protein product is CASSYSEGYEQYF.